This T cell receptor (beta chain) was identified during a study of post-analysis software for immune sequencing data. The CDR3 extends over 15 amino acids. Germline CDR1 reads PRHDT; CDR2 reads FYEKMQ (reference sequence). J lost 5 bases, V lost 4 bases, and 9 bases had no gene match. In the case of this clonotype: Its antigen is not known.

Findings and limits, study-wide: Included in a set of roughly five TRBV segments more frequent in patients than controls were TRBV5-6, TRBV5-1 and TRBV20-1. Multiple sclerosis patients had significantly lower normalized Chao1 diversity than controls.

The authors incorporated unique molecular identifiers into the TCR beta cDNA libraries. One entry per CDR3 protein results from TCRdb running MiXCR on the PCR reads. The repertoire consists of approximately 770,000 distinct CDR3 sequences, with approximately 44% occurring once and the leading ten covering roughly 5%. The material sequenced was blood. The sequence came from a girl aged 5-17 years with multiple sclerosis. The rearrangement uses TRBV13 and TRBJ2-7, with TRBD1 matching over 9 bases. Here the CDR3 DNA reads TGTGCCAGCAGCTCGATTGGGACAGGGTATAACGAGCAGTACTTC. This codes for CASSSIGTGYNEQYF.